Listed below are T cell receptor beta chains from one sample, sequenced in a study of OX40 agonist ivuxolimab in advanced cancers. Only in-frame clones appear in the TCRdb table, and some are missing; sequencing was by immunoSEQ multiplex PCR. The sample has 80,000 to 85,000 clones, 80% to 90% seen once. Material: CD4+ or CD8+ T cells sorted from blood, obtained in a trial of the OX40 agonist ivuxolimab. These receptors were collected from an adult with an advanced solid tumor such as melanoma, head and neck, liver or kidney cancer. Both conserved end residues are part of each CDR3. The D gene is left open where the match is weak. Clone size is given for some rows only: seen once, a few or many times, or a class if the clone is expanded.

CDR3 protein: CASSLEAGVIANYGYTF
CDR3 DNA: TGTGCCAGCAGCTTAGAGGCGGGTGTTATTGCTAACTATGGCTACACCTTC
V gene: TRBV7-2
clone size: .
D gene: .
J gene: TRBJ1-2

CDR3 protein: CASSYRVPGSTSEAFF
CDR3 DNA: TGTGCCAGCAGTTACAGGGTTCCGGGTAGTACTTCTGAAGCTTTCTTT
V gene: TRBV6-5
clone size: .
D gene: .
J gene: TRBJ1-1

CDR3 protein: CASSILGHNFGANVLTF
CDR3 DNA: TGTGCCAGTAGTATCCTGGGTCATAACTTTGGGGCCAACGTCCTGACTTTC
V gene: TRBV19
clone size: .
D gene: .
J gene: TRBJ2-6

CDR3 protein: CASTMTPNLGGYTF
CDR3 DNA: TGTGCCAGCACCATGACCCCCAACCTCGGTGGCTACACCTTC
V gene: TRBV7-3
clone size: few
D gene: .
J gene: TRBJ1-2

CDR3 protein: CASSSNGAGYTF
CDR3 DNA: TGTGCCAGTAGTAGTAACGGGGCTGGCTACACCTTC
V gene: TRBV19
clone size: .
D gene: .
J gene: TRBJ1-2

CDR3 protein: CASSRAVGGNLHF
CDR3 DNA: TGCGCCAGCAGCCGGGCCGTGGGGGGGAACCTCCACTTT
V gene: TRBV4-1
clone size: .
D gene: .
J gene: TRBJ1-6

CDR3 protein: CASSLGAGKRGYTF
CDR3 DNA: TGTGCCAGCAGCCTAGGGGCAGGGAAGCGGGGCTACACCTTC
V gene: TRBV7-2
clone size: few
D gene: .
J gene: TRBJ1-2

CDR3 protein: CASSLKGSTDTQYF
CDR3 DNA: TGTGCCAGCAGTTTAAAGGGGTCCACAGATACGCAGTATTTT
V gene: TRBV27
clone size: .
D gene: .
J gene: TRBJ2-3

CDR3 protein: CASSLRAVSSGNTIYF
CDR3 DNA: TGTGCCAGCAGCTTACGGGCGGTTAGCTCTGGAAACACCATATATTTT
V gene: TRBV7-9
clone size: .
D gene: .
J gene: TRBJ1-3

CDR3 protein: CASSVVGGGFGSGELFF
CDR3 DNA: TGTGCCAGCAGCGTAGTTGGCGGTGGGTTTGGGTCCGGGGAGCTGTTTTTT
V gene: TRBV9
clone size: .
D gene: .
J gene: TRBJ2-2

CDR3 protein: CASSEGRKANYGYTF
CDR3 DNA: TGTGCCAGCAGTGAAGGACGAAAAGCTAACTATGGCTACACCTTC
V gene: TRBV2
clone size: .
D gene: .
J gene: TRBJ1-2

CDR3 protein: CASSLRALNTGELFF
CDR3 DNA: TGTGCCAGCAGTCTACGGGCCCTGAACACCGGGGAGCTGTTTTTT
V gene: TRBV6-6
clone size: .
D gene: .
J gene: TRBJ2-2

CDR3 protein: CASTQREGRSYNEQFF
CDR3 DNA: TGTGCCAGTACCCAGCGGGAGGGCCGTTCCTACAATGAGCAGTTCTTC
V gene: TRBV19
clone size: .
D gene: TRBD2
J gene: TRBJ2-1

CDR3 protein: CATSLQETQYF
CDR3 DNA: TGTGCCACCAGCCTCCAGGAGACCCAGTACTTC
V gene: TRBV15
clone size: .
D gene: .
J gene: TRBJ2-5

CDR3 protein: CAWSTNSGNTIYF
CDR3 DNA: TGTGCCTGGAGTACGAACTCTGGAAACACCATATATTTT
V gene: TRBV30
clone size: .
D gene: .
J gene: TRBJ1-3

CDR3 protein: CACTGGATNEKLFF
CDR3 DNA: TGTGCCTGTACAGGGGGGGCAACTAATGAAAAACTGTTTTTT
V gene: TRBV30
clone size: .
D gene: TRBD1
J gene: TRBJ1-4

CDR3 protein: CASSFGQGWYNEQFF
CDR3 DNA: TGTGCCAGCAGCTTCGGACAGGGTTGGTACAATGAGCAGTTCTTC
V gene: TRBV7-9
clone size: .
D gene: TRBD1
J gene: TRBJ2-1

CDR3 protein: CASSRGKQETQYF
CDR3 DNA: TGTGCCAGCTCACGAGGAAAACAAGAGACCCAGTACTTC
V gene: TRBV18
clone size: .
D gene: .
J gene: TRBJ2-5

CDR3 protein: CASTREEAGGHSYNEQFF
CDR3 DNA: TGTGCCAGCACCCGAGAGGAGGCAGGGGGCCATTCCTACAATGAGCAGTTCTTC
V gene: TRBV2
clone size: once
D gene: TRBD1
J gene: TRBJ2-1

CDR3 protein: CASSLTGGGETQYF
CDR3 DNA: TGTGCCAGCAGCCTGACAGGGGGCGGGGAGACCCAGTACTTC
V gene: TRBV6-1
clone size: .
D gene: TRBD1
J gene: TRBJ2-5

CDR3 protein: CASSQIRGSHTQYF
CDR3 DNA: TGCGCCAGCAGCCAAATAAGGGGAAGTCATACGCAGTATTTT
V gene: TRBV4-1
clone size: .
D gene: .
J gene: TRBJ2-3

CDR3 protein: CASQDNSYEQYF
CDR3 DNA: TGCGCCAGTCAGGACAACTCCTACGAGCAGTACTTC
V gene: TRBV5-1
clone size: .
D gene: .
J gene: TRBJ2-7

CDR3 protein: CASSPRTGSAYNEQFF
CDR3 DNA: TGTGCCAGCAGCCCGAGGACAGGGTCGGCCTACAATGAGCAGTTCTTC
V gene: TRBV7-8
clone size: .
D gene: TRBD1
J gene: TRBJ2-1

CDR3 protein: CASSPTPVLPGVGNQPQHF
CDR3 DNA: TGTGCCAGCTCACCAACCCCGGTTCTACCGGGAGTCGGGAATCAGCCCCAGCATTTT
V gene: TRBV18
clone size: .
D gene: .
J gene: TRBJ1-5

CDR3 protein: CASSRVEGNFETQYF
CDR3 DNA: TGTGCCAGCAGCCGCGTGGAGGGTAACTTTGAGACCCAGTACTTC
V gene: TRBV28
clone size: .
D gene: .
J gene: TRBJ2-5

CDR3 protein: CASSNRDPKGTSGSETQYF
CDR3 DNA: TGTGCCAGCAGTAACCGGGACCCAAAGGGCACTAGCGGTTCAGAGACCCAGTACTTC
V gene: TRBV5-6
clone size: once
D gene: TRBD2
J gene: TRBJ2-5

CDR3 protein: CASSFGTQVIGYTF
CDR3 DNA: TGTGCCAGCAGCTTTGGTACGCAGGTTATCGGCTACACCTTC
V gene: TRBV5-6
clone size: .
D gene: .
J gene: TRBJ1-2

CDR3 protein: CASRGSLDSNQPQHF
CDR3 DNA: TGTGCCAGCCGCGGCAGCCTTGATTCCAATCAGCCCCAGCATTTT
V gene: TRBV6-6
clone size: .
D gene: .
J gene: TRBJ1-5

CDR3 protein: CASSWPDLNNEQFF
CDR3 DNA: TGTGCCAGCAGTTGGCCGGATCTTAACAATGAGCAGTTCTTC
V gene: TRBV5-3
clone size: .
D gene: .
J gene: TRBJ2-1

CDR3 protein: CASSQNDREETQYF
CDR3 DNA: TGTGCCAGCAGCCAAAATGACAGGGAAGAGACCCAGTACTTC
V gene: TRBV4-2
clone size: once
D gene: TRBD1
J gene: TRBJ2-5